These 5 T cell receptor beta chains were sequenced from one sample in a study of somatic mutations in cytotoxic T cells in rheumatoid arthritis. TCRdb's table, derived via immunoSEQ multiplex PCR, lists solely in-frame clones and lacks some. The profile shows 20,000 or so clones, approximately 80% of them singletons. Source material: CD8+ T cells sorted from blood. The receptors shown here come from an adult with rheumatoid arthritis.

The rearrangement links TRBV7-9 to TRBJ2-3; 15 bases align to TRBD2. This CDR3 has 17 amino acids. The germline gives CDR1 SEHNR, CDR2 FQNEAQ (reference sequence). Unmatched junction bases numbered 6, after V lost 4 bases and J lost 4 bases. As DNA, the CDR3 is TGTGCCAGCAGCTCAGGACTAGCGGGAGGGTACTCAGATACGCAGTATTTT. It translates to CASSSGLAGGYSDTQYF.

This chain links TRBV9 with TRBJ1-1; D is undetermined. V was cut by 1 base and J by 1 base, with 17 bases left in between. The CDR3 has 17 residues. The germline V gene has CDR1 SGDLS and CDR2 YYNGEE. This CDR3 reads CASSVSTRGGQNTEAFF. CDR3 DNA: TGTGCCAGCAGCGTATCGACTCGGGGAGGCCAGAACACTGAAGCTTTCTTT. Full variable domain (outside the CDR3, taken from reference TRBV9 and TRBJ1-1): DSGVTQTPKHLITATGQRVTLRCSPRSGDLSVYWYQQSLDQGLQFLIQYYNGEERAKGNILERFSAQQFPDLHSELNLSSLELGDSALYFCASSVSTRGGQNTEAFFGQGTRLTVV.

The chain has TRBV11-2 and TRBJ2-3; maybe TRBD2 (6 bases). Germline V gene data show CDR1 as SGHAT and CDR2 as FQNNGV. The germline V and J ends were trimmed by 5 bases and 4 bases, with 7 bases remaining between them. This CDR3 has 12 amino acids. CDR3 in DNA: TGTGCCAGCAGCGGGGAGGCAGATACGCAGTATTTT. Its translation: CASSGEADTQYF. Drawing the rest from reference TRBV11-2 and TRBJ2-3, the complete variable domain is EAGVAQSPRYKIIEKRQSVAFWCNPISGHATLYWYQQILGQGPKLLIQFQNNGVVDDSQLPKDRFSAERLKGVDSTLKIQPAKLEDSAVYLCASSGEADTQYFGPGTRLTVL.

This chain connects TRBV18 to TRBJ2-7, with 7 bases fitting TRBD1. Germline V lookup: CDR1 KGHSH, CDR2 LQKENI. The CDR3 consists of 15 residues. V was clipped by 6 bases and J by 2 bases; unmatched bases: 10. The CDR3 DNA sequence: TGTGCCAGCTCGTACGACAGGGTACCCCCCTACGAGCAGTACTTC. The encoded protein is CASSYDRVPPYEQYF. Full variable domain (rest looked up from reference TRBV18 and TRBJ2-7): NAGVMQNPRHLVRRRGQEARLRCSPMKGHSHVYWYRQLPEEGLKFMVYLQKENIIDESGMPKERFSAEFPKEGPSILRIQQVVRGDSAAYFCASSYDRVPPYEQYFGPGTRLTVT.

The genes are TRBV4-3 and TRBJ2-1, with TRBD2 matching over 8 bases. Germline V gene lookup returns CDR1 LGHNA and CDR2 YSLEER. Unmatched junction bases numbered 5, after V lost 3 bases and J lost 7 bases. The CDR3 consists of 14 residues. This chain's CDR3 is CASSHSGINNEQFF. CDR3 nucleotides: TGCGCCAGCAGCCATAGCGGGATTAATAATGAGCAGTTCTTC.